The T cell receptor (beta chain) under discussion was sequenced for a study of blood T cell repertoires in COVID-19. About the study: Spain, Italy and the United States supplied samples that represented acute and convalescent COVID-19.

CDR1 SGHRS and CDR2 YFSETQ come from the germline V gene. The V gene lost 4 bases and the J gene lost 2 bases, with 10 bases spanning the gap. The CDR3 covers 14 residues. In the original workflow: The assay estimated nucleated cells by amplifying reference gene primers. Measured with immunoSEQ multiplex PCR; TCRdb has only the in-frame clones, and not every one. That table supplies the V and J calls and clone size; D and trimming were determined from the DNA. This sample has some 180,000 clones, with 75% to 90% found just once. The V gene is TRBV5-1, the J gene TRBJ2-1; TRBD2 might be the D (6 bases). The clonotype comes from a woman aged 55-69 years with acute or convalescent COVID-19. The sequenced material came from peripheral blood. DNA for the CDR3: TGCGCCAGCAGCCTTAGCGGAGCCTACAATGAGCAGTTCTTC. Translation: CASSLSGAYNEQFF.